This TCR beta chain appears in the sequencing data of a study of T cell repertoires and HLA-DP antigens (dated by TCRdb to 2016 to 2018). Notes on the research overall: The study used an in vitro model of CD4+ T cell alloreactivity against allogeneic HLA-DP presented by transduced HeLa cells. Compared with self, one alloantigen differed at one amino acid in the peptide-binding groove and the other differed at around eleven, modelling structurally similar versus dissimilar alloantigens. Of the three donors, two were male and one was female, and their ages ranged from the 18-to-29 age band up to the 60-to-69 age band.

The trim is 8 bases for V and 7 bases for J, with a gap of 18 bases between the germline ends. As encoded in the germline V gene, CDR1 is MNHGY while CDR2 is SAAAGT. Inclusive of the bounding cysteine and phenylalanine, the CDR3 is 15 residues long. CDR3 DNA is the only sequence kept; it has 45 bases, read in frame from the first base. Regarding this clone: No quality values exist for individual bases; no much larger clone is one base distant.

Here is what the overall study found, with its caveats: An average cumulative frequency of around 40% against one allele and about 46% against the other was found for clones undetected before culture. Naive and memory CD4+ repertoires were not analysed separately. Limitations included only a few donors, a non-physiological HeLa antigen-presenting system, and the use of total CD4+ responder cells.

TCRB CDR3 regions were amplified with the immunoSEQ multiplex PCR using forward primers for 54 TRBV segments and reverse primers for 13 TRBJ segments. Survey resolution, with a target of approximately 55,000 T cell genomes, was applied to the sequencing of cultured samples. Amplicons were sequenced on an Illumina HiSeq System, producing 87 bp reads covering the CDR3. Turning to the authors' computational methods: Correction for PCR and sequencing errors was applied to reads, and CDR3 regions were defined through alignment to IMGT reference sequences. Synthetic template pools were used to estimate the numbers of templates and unique rearrangements. Clonality was computed by subtracting Pielou's evenness from 1. The Daley-Smith estimator was used to estimate richness. Repertoire overlap was measured with Morisita's index. Clones present in cultured samples but not detected in the pre-culture repertoire of the same donor were defined as low-abundance clones. The clones in this table, taken by TCRdb from immuneACCESS, are in-frame only. Not every clone is retained; where verified, under half of the shortfall comes from an unresolved V gene, and the cause of the rest is unknown. D and trimming come from the DNA, and the V and J calls and clone size come from that table. This sample comprises about 2,500 clones, about 76% of them detected only once. Approximately 52% of the sample comes from the top ten.

Once expanded for approximately 15 days, the cultured CD4+ cells were restimulated for approximately a day using HeLa cells that expressed the same allogeneic DPB1. To serve as antigen-presenting cells, HeLa stimulator cells were retrovirally transduced with HLA-DPA1/DPB1, HLA-DM, invariant chain and CD80. Untouched CD4+ T cells were isolated from Ficoll-separated PBMC through negative selection with magnetic beads, and an average purity of almost 98% was reached. CD4+ responder cells were cocultured with 100 Gy-irradiated HeLa cells at a 3:1 ratio in medium containing about 50 U/mL IL-2 and around 9.3% human AB serum. Using magnetic beads, untouched CD4+ T cells were isolated from Ficoll-separated PBMC at around 98% purity, with only negligible CD8+ contamination. Peripheral blood mononuclear cells came from the buffy coats of three healthy blood donors, who served as the study's donors. CMV seronegative status was shared by all three donors. The DNeasy Blood & Tissue Kit was used for extraction of genomic DNA.

The sequenced sample was CD137- CD4+ T cells from cultured PBMCs. This receptor was taken from a man aged 55 to 69 in good health and CMV-seronegative. The chain couples TRBV6-8 to TRBJ1-6, with a weak D call of TRBD1 (6 bases match). The sequenced DNA: TGTGCCAGCCAAACCGGGAGGGGGGGGAATTCACCCCTCCACTTT. This is translated as CASQTGRGGNSPLHF.